This note documents a single T cell receptor (beta chain) sequence. Antigen unknown. Amplification of TCR beta used genomic DNA extracted from peripheral blood. Multiplex touch-down PCR with TRB-A/B primers amplified rearranged V-D-J TRB sequences. TCRdb ran MiXCR on the multiplex PCR reads and lists one entry per CDR3 protein. The data show about 6,700 distinct CDR3 sequences, about 50% seen once. The sample belongs to a study of T cell repertoires in aging, cancer and after chemotherapy. Regarding the study as a whole: Untreated cancer patients had significantly lower blood TCR diversity than age-matched healthy donors.

From germline, CDR1 is SGHDT and CDR2 YYEEEE. The V segment lost 3 bases and the J segment 5 bases; nucleotides outside the gene matches: 1. This CDR3 is built from 14 residues. The chain recombines TRBV5-6 with TRBJ2-5; TRBD2 matches at 13 bases. What was sequenced was blood. The clonotype was recovered from a human donor with a solid tumor. The CDR3 DNA reads as TGTGCCAGCAGCTGGACTAGCGGGAGTGAGACCCAGTACTTC. It is translated as CASSWTSGSETQYF.